What follows describes a single TCR beta chain. What it binds is not known. This specimen belongs to a study of cytomegalovirus exposure and HLA in healthy donors. PCR used 60 Vbeta primers and 13 Jbeta primers. Authors' data handling: The authors later counted 65 million to 90 million unique TCR beta chains, 8.5 million to 13 million of them shared. Profiling relied on immunoSEQ multiplex PCR, and the TCRdb table lists in-frame clones only, not all of them. V and J calls and clone size are as listed in that table; D and trimming were resolved from the DNA. Counted here are around 99,000 clones, 81% occurring once; the ten biggest clones make up roughly 2%. The CDR3 is made up of 15 amino acids. From germline, CDR1 is SGHRS and CDR2 YFSETQ. Trimming removed 4 bases from V and 3 bases from J, with 16 bases in between. Points from the study as a whole: What TCR beta sequences reportedly achieved was accurate prediction of HLA-A and HLA-B alleles in most subjects. Later work found that TCR association rates differed between HLA loci; DRB1 had the most and HLA-C the fewest.

The origin of this receptor is a woman aged 25 to 39 in good health and CMV-seronegative. Sequencing input: PBMCs. This chain uses TRBV5-1 with TRBJ1-1; weak D call: TRBD1 (5 bases). The CDR3 region is CASSRNGGVDTEAFF. The CDR3, as DNA: TGCGCCAGCAGCCGAAACGGGGGGGTGGACACTGAAGCTTTCTTT.